Following are 26 T cell receptor beta chains from one sample sequenced in a study of shared clonotypes between healthy human individuals. TCRdb keeps only in-frame clones here, not all; method: immunoSEQ multiplex PCR. Found here are a few million clones, around nine tenths of them singletons; the top ten hold 0.14%. The specimen was naive CD4+ T cells sorted from blood. As for subset: CD45RA+ positively selected. The receptors were gathered from a young man in good health.

This rearrangement joins TRBV27 to TRBJ2-5; D gene uncertain. V lost 2 bases and J lost 4, with 8 bases in between. This CDR3 is built from 13 residues. CDR1 is MNHEY and CDR2 is SMNVEV in the germline V gene (reference sequence). CDR3 nucleotide sequence: TGTGCCAGCAGTTTAATCCCCTCAGAGACCCAGTACTTC. This translates into CASSLIPSETQYF.

A note on this clone: This specimen includes other DNA sequences encoding the same CDR3. The chain is built from TRBV9 and TRBJ1-6; possible D gene TRBD1, 5 bases. Trimming took 0 bases from V and 3 from J, leaving 7 bases between them. Germline CDR1 is SGDLS and CDR2 is YYNGEE. CDR3 length equals 15 residues. Here the CDR3 DNA reads TGTGCCAGCAGCGTAGGAGACAGCTATAATTCACCCCTCCACTTT. Its protein is CASSVGDSYNSPLHF.

This chain links TRBV6-5 with TRBJ1-1; D is unresolved. This CDR3 contains 14 residues. CDR1 is MNHEY, CDR2 SVGAGI, per germline. With 2 bases removed from V and 1 base from J, the gap between germline ends came to 8 bases. The CDR3 region is CASSYRSQNTEAFF. CDR3 DNA: TGTGCCAGCAGTTACCGCAGCCAGAACACTGAAGCTTTCTTT.

This sequence joins TRBV30 and TRBJ2-3; no definite D call. Germline V gene data show CDR1 as GTSNPN and CDR2 as SVGIG (reference sequence). The CDR3 length is 15 residues. Deletions cut 4 bases from V and 0 bases from J, with 14 bases between. The CDR3 sequence is CAWTALAASTDTQYF. The CDR3 nucleotides read TGTGCCTGGACCGCCTTGGCAGCTAGCACAGATACGCAGTATTTT.

V and J are TRBV5-6 and TRBJ1-5, with unresolved D. The CDR3 consists of 14 residues. Trimming stripped 0 bases from V and 3 bases from J, with 7 bases between. From germline, CDR1 is SGHDT and CDR2 YYEEEE. DNA for the CDR3: TGTGCCAGCAGCTTGGACGGCTACAATCAGCCCCAGCATTTT. Protein sequence: CASSLDGYNQPQHF. The complete variable domain, with remaining parts taken from reference TRBV5-6 and TRBJ1-5, reads DAGVTQSPTHLIKTRGQQVTLRCSPKSGHDTVSWYQQALGQGPQFIFQYYEEEERQRGNFPDRFSGHQFPNYSSELNVNALLLGDSALYLCASSLDGYNQPQHFGDGTRLSIL.

The chain uses TRBV5-1 and TRBJ2-3, with D tentatively TRBD2 (6 bases). V was cut by 4 bases and J by 4 bases, with 13 bases left in between. CDR1 SGHRS and CDR2 YFSETQ come from the germline V gene. The CDR3 runs 14 residues. CDR3 in amino acids: CASSQTRGADTQYF. Here the CDR3 DNA reads TGCGCCAGCAGCCAGACTAGAGGCGCAGATACGCAGTATTTT.

V and J are TRBV5-1 and TRBJ1-1, with TRBD1 identical over 8 bases. Germline CDR1 is SGHRS and CDR2 is YFSETQ. With 4 bases clipped from V and 2 bases from J, the junction kept 7 bases outside the gene matches. The CDR3 totals 15 residues. For the CDR3, the DNA is TGCGCCAGCAGCGACCAGGGGGCGTTTAACACTGAAGCTTTCTTT. This codes for CASSDQGAFNTEAFF.

This clone appeared a single time. The chain uses TRBV9 and TRBJ2-7; no definite D call. Germline-derived CDR1 and CDR2 are SGDLS and YYNGEE. The CDR3 consists of 14 residues. V gave up 0 bases and J gave up 3 bases, with 10 bases separating them. The DNA for the CDR3 is TGTGCCAGCAGCGTAGGGTCGGGCTTCTACGAGCAGTACTTC. Translating it yields CASSVGSGFYEQYF. Based on the CDR3 plus reference TRBV9 and TRBJ2-7, the full variable domain is DSGVTQTPKHLITATGQRVTLRCSPRSGDLSVYWYQQSLDQGLQFLIQYYNGEERAKGNILERFSAQQFPDLHSELNLSSLELGDSALYFCASSVGSGFYEQYFGPGTRLTVT.

This chain uses TRBV11-2 with TRBJ2-1; the match to TRBD2 covers 13 bases. The germline V gene has CDR1 SGHAT and CDR2 FQNNGV. CDR3 length: 16 amino acids. The trim removed 1 base at V and 7 bases at J, leaving 4 bases unmatched. The CDR3 is CASSLARTSGRNEQFF. CDR3 in DNA: TGTGCCAGCAGCTTAGCCCGGACTAGCGGGAGAAATGAGCAGTTCTTC.

In the case of this clone: In the same sample, other DNA sequences code for this CDR3. The chain is built from TRBV4-1 and TRBJ2-3, with D hard to call. Germline CDR1 and CDR2: MGHRA and YSYEKL. The CDR3 is 12 residues long. The germline V and J ends were trimmed by 3 bases and 3 bases, with 4 bases remaining between them. CDR3 nucleotide sequence: TGCGCCAGCAGCCAGGTAACAGATACGCAGTATTTT. Translated: CASSQVTDTQYF.

As DNA, the CDR3 is TGTGCCAGCAGTCTTATAGCGGGGACCTCCTACGAGCAGTACTTC. Translation: CASSLIAGTSYEQYF. The chain carries TRBV6-1 and TRBJ2-7, with 8 nucleotides matching TRBD2. V was pared by 5 bases and J by 0 bases, with 6 bases of the junction left unmatched. The V gene's germline CDR1 is MNHNS and CDR2 SASEGT. CDR3 size: 15 residues.

The chain is built from TRBV2 and TRBJ1-2; TRBD1 might be the D (5 bases). The length of the CDR3 is 14 residues. Germline V gene sequence: CDR1 SNHLY, CDR2 FYNNEI. Trimming took off 3 bases at V and 7 bases at J, with 15 bases between the two ends. The DNA of the CDR3 is TGTGCCAGCAGTGAGATGAGGGGAGGGAGTGGCTACACCTTC. It yields the protein CASSEMRGGSGYTF.

The chain joins TRBV5-1 to TRBJ2-7, with 8 bases fitting TRBD1. Germline CDR1 is SGHRS and CDR2 is YFSETQ. Germline trimming cut 9 bases from V and 2 bases from J; bases unmatched to any gene: 10. This CDR3 has 14 residues. The chain's CDR3 is CATSEQGGPYEQYF. As DNA, the CDR3 is TGCGCCACCTCGGAACAGGGGGGTCCCTACGAGCAGTACTTC.

Remarks on this clone: Mismatch with germline at one junction end may stem from a read error. The chain joins TRBV10-3 to TRBJ1-1, with a possible D match to TRBD1 (5 bases). The CDR3 spans 16 residues. CDR1 and CDR2 from the germline V gene are ENHRY and SYGVKD. Here the CDR3 reads CASSRGQGGKNTEAFF. The DNA for the CDR3 is TGTGCCAGCAGTCGTGGGCAGGGAGGCAAGAACACTGAAGCTTTCTTT.

The V and J genes are TRBV25-1 and TRBJ2-2; D might be TRBD2 (7 bases). This CDR3 has 14 residues. The V gene lost 7 bases and the J gene lost 5 bases, with 14 bases spanning the gap. Germline V gives CDR1 MGHDK, CDR2 SYGVNS. The CDR3 sequence: CASNGGARTGELFF. CDR3 DNA: TGTGCCAGCAATGGGGGGGCTAGAACCGGGGAGCTGTTTTTT.

In nucleotides, the CDR3 is TGTGCCAGCAGCCCGGGACGGATACCCACAGATACGCAGTATTTT. It encodes CASSPGRIPTDTQYF. This chain links TRBV11-2 with TRBJ2-3, with D possibly called TRBD1 or TRBD2 (5 bases each). Germline CDR1 is SGHAT and CDR2 is FQNNGV. V lost 5 bases and J 2 bases, leaving 14 bases between the germline ends. There are 15 residues in the CDR3. Variable domain in full (rest from reference TRBV11-2 and TRBJ2-3): EAGVAQSPRYKIIEKRQSVAFWCNPISGHATLYWYQQILGQGPKLLIQFQNNGVVDDSQLPKDRFSAERLKGVDSTLKIQPAKLEDSAVYLCASSPGRIPTDTQYFGPGTRLTVL.

The chain is built from TRBV7-9 and TRBJ1-1, with 10 bases identical to TRBD1. Germline V gene data show CDR1 as SEHNR and CDR2 as FQNEAQ (reference sequence). The V segment lost 5 bases and the J segment 4 bases; nucleotides outside the gene matches: 7. The CDR3 runs 15 residues. CDR3 nucleotide sequence: TGTGCCAGCAGCCCCCAGGGACAGGGGCCCACTGAAGCTTTCTTT. Translation: CASSPQGQGPTEAFF.

V usage is TRBV5-6 and J usage is TRBJ1-6; D remains ambiguous. The CDR3 length is 18 residues. CDR1 and CDR2 from the germline V gene are SGHDT and YYEEEE. Trimming took off 0 bases at V and 2 bases at J, with 15 bases between the two ends. The CDR3 coding sequence is TGTGCCAGCAGCTTGGCCTGGCTGGGTACCACCTATAATTCACCCCTCCACTTT. Its translation is CASSLAWLGTTYNSPLHF.

To note about this clone: The same CDR3 is also encoded by other DNA sequences in this sample. V and J are TRBV7-2 and TRBJ1-5; no definite D call. Trimming stripped 4 bases from V and 2 bases from J, with 9 bases between. The CDR3 is 14 amino acids. Germline values: CDR1 SGHTA, CDR2 FQGNSA. The CDR3 loop is CASSYRGGNQPQHF. In DNA, the CDR3 is TGTGCCAGCAGCTATAGAGGAGGCAATCAGCCCCAGCATTTT.

CDR3 sequence (DNA): TGTGCCAGCTCACCATCACGGGGGGGCTCCTACAATGAGCAGTTCTTC. Residues: CASSPSRGGSYNEQFF. V usage is TRBV18 and J usage is TRBJ2-1; 8 positions agree with TRBD2. Germline loops: CDR1 KGHSH, CDR2 LQKENI. Trimming at V came to 2 bases and at J to 0 bases, leaving 3 bases not matched to a gene. The length of the CDR3 is 16 residues.

The CDR3 coding sequence is TGTGCCAGTAGGATAAATAGCGGAGCCGGGGAGCTGTTTTTT. This sequence encodes CASRINSGAGELFF. The rearrangement links TRBV19 to TRBJ2-2; possible D gene TRBD2, 6 bases. This CDR3 is built from 14 residues. The V gene's germline CDR1 is LNHDA and CDR2 SQIVND (reference sequence). V lost 6 bases, J lost 6 bases, and 14 bases lay in between.

CDR3 sequence: CASKGPAGGQETQYF. The CDR3, as DNA: TGTGCCAGCAAGGGGCCAGCGGGTGGGCAAGAGACCCAGTACTTC. This chain connects TRBV6-5 to TRBJ2-5; maybe TRBD2 (6 bases). Trimming took off 7 bases at V and 2 bases at J, with 17 bases between the two ends. Germline-derived CDR1 and CDR2 are MNHEY and SVGAGI. The CDR3 has 15 residues.

V usage is TRBV6-5 and J usage is TRBJ2-5; TRBD1 might be the D (5 bases). The CDR3 runs 13 residues. Germline V lookup: CDR1 MNHEY, CDR2 SVGAGI. V was shortened by 2 bases and J by 3 bases, with 7 bases between the two germline ends. In DNA form, the CDR3 reads TGTGCCAGCAGTTACAAGGGGAAAGAGACCCAGTACTTC. Translated: CASSYKGKETQYF.

CDR3 sequence: CATSRGKGDGYTF. For the CDR3, the DNA is TGTGCCACCAGCAGAGGAAAGGGGGATGGCTACACCTTC. This chain uses TRBV15 with TRBJ1-2, with a possible D match to TRBD1 (6 bases). The CDR3 extends over 13 amino acids. Germline V lookup: CDR1 LNHNV, CDR2 YYDKDF (reference sequence). V shed 1 base and J shed 6 bases, with 9 bases lying between them.

The chain combines TRBV7-3 with TRBJ2-2; 11 bases match TRBD1. V gave up 0 bases and J gave up 5 bases; unmatched junction bases: 5. Germline CDR1 SGHTA, CDR2 FQGTGA. The CDR3 has 17 amino acids. The CDR3 sequence is CASSLTRDRGKTGELFF. In nucleotides, the CDR3 is TGTGCCAGCAGCTTAACCCGGGACAGGGGGAAGACCGGGGAGCTGTTTTTT.

This clone has just a few counts. This rearrangement joins TRBV6-5 to TRBJ1-1; no clear D. Trimming pared 6 bases from V and 6 bases from J, leaving 20 bases between. Germline lookup yields CDR1 MNHEY and CDR2 SVGAGI. The CDR3 runs 15 residues. CDR3 bases: TGTGCCAGCAGCCCTAAAGTCCTGTCAAGGGCTGAAGCTTTCTTT. Protein sequence: CASSPKVLSRAEAFF.